Each of the 18 T cell receptor beta chains below was sequenced from the same sample in a study of neurological immune-mediated disorders. TCRdb reprocessed the 5' RACE reads via MiXCR and lists one record per CDR3 protein. The top ten hold about 1.2% of the sample, which has 110,000 or so distinct CDR3 sequences, roughly 3.2% seen once. Input material: PBMCs. All receptors come from a woman in her 30s with multiple sclerosis.

This clonotype was recorded many times. This sequence joins TRBV5-1 and TRBJ1-2; D not certain. Trimming removed 0 bases from V and 5 bases from J, with 8 bases in between. The germline V gene has CDR1 SGHRS and CDR2 YFSETQ. This CDR3 contains 13 residues. CDR3 amino acids: CASSLGDTYGYTF. The DNA of the CDR3 is TGCGCCAGCAGCTTGGGGGATACGTATGGCTACACCTTC.

This clonotype was recorded many times. The chain recombines TRBV6-2 or TRBV6-3 with TRBJ2-1; D not resolved. Trimming cost V 1 base and J 6 bases, with 13 bases left between them. The CDR3 totals 15 residues. The germline CDR1 and CDR2 sequences are MNHEY and SVGEGT. The CDR3 spells CASSYYSAGGNEQFF. In nucleotides, the CDR3 is TGTGCCAGCAGTTACTACAGCGCCGGTGGCAATGAGCAGTTCTTC.

This clonotype was seen ten or more times. The V and J genes are TRBV7-2 and TRBJ2-3; a possible D gene is TRBD1 (5 bases). Trimming left V 1 base short and J 4 bases short, with 21 bases between. The CDR3 is 18 residues long. The V gene's germline CDR1 is SGHTA and CDR2 FQGNSA. The CDR3 sequence: CASSLVPADLMGPDTQYF. The CDR3 DNA reads TGTGCCAGCAGCTTAGTTCCGGCTGATCTTATGGGGCCAGATACGCAGTATTTT.

This clonotype showed up many times. The rearrangement uses TRBV29-1 and TRBJ1-1, with D unclear. The germline gives CDR1 SQVTM, CDR2 ANQGSEA. Trimming stripped 0 bases from V and 2 bases from J, with 16 bases between. There are 16 residues in the CDR3. The CDR3 nucleotides read TGCAGCGTTGAAGATCCCCTCACGACGGAAAACACTGAAGCTTTCTTT. Translated: CSVEDPLTTENTEAFF.

This clonotype was counted ten times or more. The chain has TRBV12-3 or TRBV12-4 and TRBJ2-4; D ambiguous. The CDR3 spans 14 residues. V was cut by 5 bases and J by 1 base, with 9 bases left in between. The CDR3 spells CASSVNQAKNIQYF. CDR3 sequence (DNA): TGTGCCAGCAGTGTTAATCAGGCCAAAAACATTCAGTACTTC.

This clonotype showed up many times. The V gene is TRBV12-3 or TRBV12-4, the J gene TRBJ1-2, with unresolved D. The CDR3 is 12 residues long. Trimming removed 1 base at V and 7 bases at J, with 7 bases between. CDR3 sequence: CASSLEGSGYTF. The CDR3 nucleotides read TGTGCCAGCAGTTTAGAAGGCTCTGGCTACACCTTC.

This clonotype was counted many times. The rearrangement uses TRBV5-1 and TRBJ2-1; 11 nucleotides line up with TRBD1. V shed 0 bases and J 1 base; nucleotides not matched to a gene: 0. Looked up from germline, CDR1 is SGHRS and CDR2 is YFSETQ. This CDR3 comprises 16 residues. CDR3 sequence reads: CASSLGDRGSYNEQFF. CDR3 bases: TGCGCCAGCAGCTTGGGGGACAGGGGGTCCTACAATGAGCAGTTCTTC.

There are a few counts of this clonotype. This CDR3 reads CSAKTGVGSPLHF. CDR3 DNA sequence: TGCAGTGCTAAGACAGGGGTTGGATCACCCCTCCACTTT. The chain has TRBV20-1 and TRBJ1-6; 8 positions agree with TRBD1. CDR1 DFQATT and CDR2 SNEGSKA come from the germline V gene (reference sequence). The CDR3 runs to 13 residues. J gave up 10 bases and V 4 bases, and 6 bases lay outside the gene matches.

This clonotype has ten or more counts. The chain carries TRBV4-3 and TRBJ2-4; maybe TRBD1 (6 bases). Germline V gene sequence: CDR1 LGHNA, CDR2 YSLEER. The V gene lost 0 bases and the J gene lost 5 bases, with 23 bases spanning the gap. The CDR3 is 19 amino acids. The CDR3 bases are TGCGCCAGCAGCCAAGATCACACAGGGACCCCGGGTCGTCAAAACATTCAGTACTTC. It codes for CASSQDHTGTPGRQNIQYF.

Ten or more counts support this clonotype. This chain links TRBV10-3 with TRBJ2-1; D may be TRBD2 (5 bases). V lost 7 bases and J lost 6, with 13 bases in between. The germline V gene encodes CDR1 ENHRY and CDR2 SYGVKD. The CDR3 runs to 13 residues. The CDR3 is CAITDGGVNEQFF. The CDR3 DNA reads TGTGCCATCACTGATGGAGGAGTCAATGAGCAGTTCTTC.

In this sample, this clonotype turned up many times. The V call is TRBV4-3, the J call TRBJ1-2; 9 bases align to TRBD1. This CDR3 contains 13 residues. The V segment lost 4 bases and the J segment 5 bases; nucleotides outside the gene matches: 2. Germline V gene lookup returns CDR1 LGHNA and CDR2 YSLEER. The CDR3 loop is CASSRGTGYGYTF. The CDR3 DNA sequence: TGCGCCAGCAGCCGCGGGACAGGGTATGGCTACACCTTC.

This clonotype was seen many times. The chain combines TRBV20-1 with TRBJ2-2, with 10 bases fitting TRBD1. The CDR3 consists of 14 residues. Germline CDR1 DFQATT, CDR2 SNEGSKA (reference sequence). This CDR3 reads CSVSGQGSTGELFF. CDR3 DNA: TGCAGCGTTTCGGGACAGGGGAGCACCGGGGAGCTGTTTTTT.

The chain joins TRBV18 to TRBJ2-5; the D is unclear. Germline V CDR1 and CDR2: KGHSH, LQKENI. The CDR3 spans 13 residues. V was cut by 3 bases and J by 1 base, with 6 bases left in between. CDR3 in DNA: TGTGCCAGCTCACCTTTCAGCCAAGAGACCCAGTACTTC. This codes for CASSPFSQETQYF.

This clonotype appeared many times. This sequence joins TRBV5-5 and TRBJ1-3; D gene unclear. The germline V and J ends were trimmed by 0 bases and 0 bases, with 7 bases remaining between them. CDR1 and CDR2 (germline): SGHKS, YYEKEE (reference sequence). This CDR3 comprises 15 residues. CDR3 region: CASSLAGSSGNTIYF. CDR3 DNA: TGTGCCAGCAGCTTGGCCGGGAGCTCTGGAAACACCATATATTTT.

This clonotype occurred a few times. The chain recombines TRBV30 with TRBJ2-2; 10 bases align to TRBD2. The CDR3 is made up of 16 amino acids. Germline-derived CDR1 and CDR2 are GTSNPN and SVGIG (reference sequence). The junction had 7 bases not matched to a gene; V was cut back by 2 bases and J by 4 bases. CDR3 loop: CAWSRAGGPRTGELFF. In DNA form, the CDR3 reads TGTGCCTGGAGTCGAGCGGGAGGGCCACGCACCGGGGAGCTGTTTTTT.

This clonotype has ten or more counts. The rearrangement uses TRBV14 and TRBJ2-7; no clear D. The length of the CDR3 is 14 residues. Trimming took off 5 bases at V and 4 bases at J, with 15 bases between the two ends. CDR1 and CDR2 (germline): SGHDN, FVKESK. CDR3 residues: CASSVRQASYEQYF. In nucleotides, the CDR3 is TGTGCCAGCAGCGTCAGGCAGGCGTCTTACGAGCAGTACTTC.

This clonotype has a count of ten or more. The chain joins TRBV7-9 to TRBJ2-7; D gene uncertain. Trimming left V 3 bases short and J 0 bases short, with 9 bases between. The CDR3 consists of 14 residues. Germline lookup yields CDR1 SEHNR and CDR2 FQNEAQ (reference sequence). The CDR3 DNA reads as TGTGCCAGCAGCTTGGGGTATAGCTCCTACGAGCAGTACTTC. Translating gives CASSLGYSSYEQYF.

This clonotype has a count of ten or more. As DNA, the CDR3 is TGCAGCGCCGCGATTGCCGGGGAGCTGTTTTTT. It is translated as CSAAIAGELFF. The chain links TRBV29-1 to TRBJ2-2, with D unclear. Germline V gene lookup returns CDR1 SQVTM and CDR2 ANQGSEA. V shed 7 bases and J shed 6 bases, with 9 bases lying between them. This CDR3 has 11 residues.